These 18 T cell receptor beta chains were all obtained from the same sample, sequenced in a study of T-cell reconstitution after alpha-beta-depleted transplantation in children. Study-level points and caveats: T-cell counts and diversity were attributed mostly to newly produced T cells one year after transplant.

These receptors' antigens are unknown. Researchers prepared the TCRbeta library using unique molecular identifiers, the study reports. TCRdb ran MiXCR on the PCR reads and lists one entry per CDR3 protein. The sample has a few hundred thousand distinct CDR3 sequences, 6.5% to 9% seen once. This material consisted of peripheral blood, taken 360 days after TCRalphabeta/CD19-depleted stem cell transplant. All receptors derive from a female patient under 10 years old who had a stem cell transplant for Fanconi anemia, so the T cells may come from the graft donor.

This clonotype was recorded many times. The chain employs TRBV7-2 and TRBJ2-1; D is perhaps TRBD1 (5 bases). There are 16 residues in the CDR3. V lost 5 bases and J 2 bases, leaving 16 bases between the germline ends. Germline V gene sequence: CDR1 SGHTA, CDR2 FQGNSA. The chain's CDR3 is CASSPTGRAAYNEQFF. For the CDR3, the DNA is TGTGCCAGCAGCCCAACCGGCAGGGCCGCCTACAATGAGCAGTTCTTC.

This clonotype occurred many times. The chain joins TRBV27 to TRBJ1-5; TRBD1 matches 7 bases. The J segment lost 1 base and the V segment lost 2 bases, leaving 11 bases of the junction unmatched. Looked up from germline, CDR1 is MNHEY and CDR2 is SMNVEV (reference sequence). The CDR3 extends over 18 amino acids. DNA of the CDR3: TGTGCCAGCAGTTTAATGGGCTTCAGGGGGGTAAGCAATCAGCCCCAGCATTTT. Translated, it gives CASSLMGFRGVSNQPQHF.

The gene calls are TRBV20-1 and TRBJ1-1; TRBD1 agrees at 10 bases. V lost 7 bases, J lost 11 bases, and 10 bases stayed unmatched. Germline CDR1 is DFQATT and CDR2 is SNEGSKA (reference sequence). The CDR3 spans 12 residues. DNA of the CDR3: TGCAGTGTGGCCGGGACAGGGGTCTGGGCTTTCTTT. Its protein is CSVAGTGVWAFF.

In this sample, this clonotype turned up many times. This chain connects TRBV9 to TRBJ2-3; D is unresolved. The CDR3 runs 16 residues. Germline V gene data show CDR1 as SGDLS and CDR2 as YYNGEE. Trimming left V 3 bases short and J 0 bases short, with 14 bases between. The CDR3 DNA reads TGTGCCAGCAGCGAGCCGACCGGGCCAAGCACAGATACGCAGTATTTT. Translated, it gives CASSEPTGPSTDTQYF.

The CDR3 nucleotides read TGTGCCAGCAGCTTGGGAGGCAGATTGCAAGAGACCCAGTACTTC. Translating it yields CASSLGGRLQETQYF. V usage is TRBV5-4 and J usage is TRBJ2-5, with unresolved D. This CDR3 region has 15 residues. Trimming stripped 0 bases from V and 2 bases from J, with 11 bases between. Germline V gene lookup returns CDR1 SGHNT and CDR2 YYREEE (reference sequence). Full variable domain (outside the CDR3, taken from reference TRBV5-4 and TRBJ2-5): ETGVTQSPTHLIKTRGQQVTLRCSSQSGHNTVSWYQQALGQGPQFIFQYYREEENGRGNFPPRFSGLQFPNYSSELNVNALELDDSALYLCASSLGGRLQETQYFGPGTRLLVL.

There are a few counts of this clonotype. J is TRBJ1-3 and V is TRBV30; D perhaps matches TRBD1 (5 bases). Trimming removed 4 bases from V and 1 base from J, with 11 bases in between. This CDR3 is built from 14 residues. CDR1 is GTSNPN and CDR2 is SVGIG in the germline V gene (reference sequence). Here the CDR3 DNA reads TGTGCCTGGATTAAAGACAGTTCTGGAAACACCATATATTTT. Encoded protein: CAWIKDSSGNTIYF. Complete variable domain (other parts from reference TRBV30 and TRBJ1-3): SQTIHQWPATLVQPVGSPLSLECTVEGTSNPNLYWYRQAAGRGLQLLFYSVGIGQISSEVPQNLSASRPQDRQFILSSKKLLLSDSGFYLCAWIKDSSGNTIYFGEGSWLTVV.

This clonotype was observed at least ten times. In nucleotides, the CDR3 is TGTGCCAGCAGCTTCCGGGACCCTAATGAGCAGTTCTTC. It translates to CASSFRDPNEQFF. This chain uses TRBV7-2 with TRBJ2-1, with D possibly called TRBD1 or TRBD2 (5 bases each). The CDR3 loop spans 13 amino acids. Germline-derived CDR1 and CDR2 are SGHTA and FQGNSA. The V end was cut by 3 bases, the J end by 7 bases, with 10 bases between.

Concerning this clonotype itself: A read error may be the cause here, since a much bigger clone is one base away. Lacking the conserved final phenylalanine or tryptophan, this CDR3 likely reflects a read error. This chain uses TRBV5-1 with TRBJ2-5, with 9 bases identical to TRBD2. Per the germline V gene, CDR1 is SGHRS and CDR2 is YFSETQ. The CDR3 loop spans 14 amino acids. J was trimmed by 5 bases and V by 4 bases; bases with no gene match: 6. CDR3: CASSPGGGAETQYL. CDR3 DNA sequence: TGCGCCAGCAGCCCGGGCGGGGGGGCTGAGACCCAGTACTTG.

This clonotype has ten or more counts. The CDR3 sequence is CASSPWTGSNTGELFF. The CDR3 coding sequence is TGTGCCAGCTCACCTTGGACAGGGTCGAACACCGGGGAGCTGTTTTTT. The rearrangement links TRBV18 to TRBJ2-2, with 8 positions matching TRBD1. Germline trimming cut 3 bases from V and 0 bases from J; bases unmatched to any gene: 3. CDR3 length: 16 amino acids. The germline V gene encodes CDR1 KGHSH and CDR2 LQKENI.

This clonotype was observed many times. The chain recombines TRBV10-3 with TRBJ2-1; no clear D gene. The V gene lost 5 bases and the J gene lost 8 bases, with 7 bases spanning the gap. This CDR3 contains 11 residues. Germline CDR1 ENHRY, CDR2 SYGVKD. As DNA, the CDR3 is TGTGCCATCAGTCTAGGCCATGAGCAGTTCTTC. As protein: CAISLGHEQFF.

This clonotype was seen ten or more times. V is TRBV7-8 and J is TRBJ2-3, with 7 bases lining up with TRBD1. J was trimmed by 4 bases and V by 1 base; bases with no gene match: 8. CDR1 SGHVS and CDR2 FQNEAQ come from the germline V gene. The CDR3 contains 16 residues. CDR3 region: CASSLENRGFADTQYF. CDR3 coding DNA: TGTGCCAGCAGCTTAGAGAACAGGGGTTTCGCAGATACGCAGTATTTT.

There are a few counts of this clonotype. The chain employs TRBV3-1 and TRBJ2-1, with 7 bases identical to TRBD2. The CDR3 totals 14 residues. J gave up 0 bases and V 7 bases, and 3 bases lay outside the gene matches. CDR1 is LGHDT and CDR2 is YNNKEL in the germline V gene (reference sequence). The CDR3 DNA follows: TGTGCCAGCAACCAGCGGGGCTCCTACAATGAGCAGTTCTTC. It specifies CASNQRGSYNEQFF.

This clonotype has a count of ten or more. This chain joins TRBV15 and TRBJ2-3; D ambiguous. The CDR3 covers 13 residues. Trimming cost V 7 bases and J 0 bases, with 8 bases left between them. Looked up from germline, CDR1 is LNHNV and CDR2 is YYDKDF (reference sequence). The CDR3 bases are TGTGCCACCACCAAGTCTAGCACAGATACGCAGTATTTT. The encoded protein is CATTKSSTDTQYF. Using reference TRBV15 and TRBJ2-3 for the parts outside the CDR3, the full variable domain is DAMVIQNPRYQVTQFGKPVTLSCSQTLNHNVMYWYQQKSSQAPKLLFHYYDKDFNNEADTPDNFQSRRPNTSFCFLDIRSPGLGDTAMYLCATTKSSTDTQYFGPGTRLTVL.

V usage is TRBV5-1 and J usage is TRBJ2-4; D is possibly TRBD1 (6 bases). V was cut by 0 bases and J by 1 base, with 11 bases left in between. The CDR3 is 16 amino acids. Germline assignment: CDR1 SGHRS and CDR2 YFSETQ. The chain's CDR3 is CASSLGWGLAKNIQYF. The CDR3 DNA follows: TGCGCCAGCAGCTTGGGGTGGGGGCTGGCCAAAAACATTCAGTACTTC. Full variable domain (rest looked up from reference TRBV5-1 and TRBJ2-4): KAGVTQTPRYLIKTRGQQVTLSCSPISGHRSVSWYQQTPGQGLQFLFEYFSETQRNKGNFPGRFSGRQFSNSRSEMNVSTLELGDSALYLCASSLGWGLAKNIQYFGAGTRLSVL.

This rearrangement joins TRBV7-9 to TRBJ2-7, with D perhaps matching TRBD1 (6 bases). The CDR3 covers 14 residues. Germline CDR1 SEHNR, CDR2 FQNEAQ (reference sequence). Trimming cost V 1 base and J 5 bases, with 12 bases left between them. The CDR3 here is CASSLGQGTNEQYF. In nucleotides, the CDR3 is TGTGCCAGCAGCTTAGGCCAGGGGACAAACGAGCAGTACTTC.

This rearrangement joins TRBV20-1 to TRBJ2-1; TRBD1 matches at 7 bases. Germline V gene lookup returns CDR1 DFQATT and CDR2 SNEGSKA (reference sequence). The length of the CDR3 is 16 residues. V was pared by 3 bases and J by 0 bases, with 8 bases of the junction left unmatched. Written as DNA, the CDR3 is TGCAGTGCTAGCTTTACAGGGGTCAGCTCCTACAATGAGCAGTTCTTC. Amino acids: CSASFTGVSSYNEQFF.

This clonotype was observed at least ten times. The rearrangement uses TRBV5-5 and TRBJ2-7; D call uncertain. The germline V gene has CDR1 SGHKS and CDR2 YYEKEE (reference sequence). The CDR3 consists of 11 residues. Deletions cut 1 base from V and 5 bases from J, with 4 bases between. The CDR3 nucleotides are TGTGCCAGCAGCTTGAATGACGAGCAGTACTTC. Its protein product is CASSLNDEQYF.

This clonotype was found many times. The chain couples TRBV7-3 to TRBJ2-5, with 8 bases lining up with TRBD2. Germline CDR1 SGHTA, CDR2 FQGTGA. V was clipped by 2 bases and J by 7 bases; unmatched bases: 6. This CDR3 region has 14 residues. CDR3 loop: CASSLAAAGGTQYF. The CDR3 nucleotides read TGTGCCAGCAGCTTAGCAGCGGCGGGAGGGACCCAGTACTTC. The full variable domain, with the rest looked up from reference TRBV7-3 and TRBJ2-5, is GAGVSQTPSNKVTEKGKYVELRCDPISGHTALYWYRQSLGQGPEFLIYFQGTGAADDSGLPNDRFFAVRPEGSVSTLKIQRTERGDSAVYLCASSLAAAGGTQYFGPGTRLLVL.